Each of the 25 T cell receptor beta chains below was sequenced from the same sample in a study of blood T cell repertoires in COVID-19. The assay was immunoSEQ multiplex PCR, and TCRdb's table has in-frame clones only and misses some. The sample yields a few hundred thousand clones, about nine tenths seen once. The sequenced sample consisted of peripheral blood. The receptor source for this set is a man aged 50 to 59 with acute or convalescent COVID-19.

This chain links TRBV3-1 (or the pseudogene TRBV3-2) with TRBJ2-4, with TRBD2 matching 8 bases. The V gene's germline CDR1 is LGHDT and CDR2 YNNKEL (reference sequence). The CDR3 has 16 amino acids. With V trimmed by 1 base and J by 3 bases, 5 bases remained unmatched. CDR3 DNA sequence: TGTGCCAGCAGCCAAGGAGTGCGGGGGGACAAAAACATTCAGTACTTC. Its translation: CASSQGVRGDKNIQYF.

V usage is TRBV12-3 or TRBV12-4 and J usage is TRBJ1-2; no clear D. V was clipped by 4 bases and J by 8 bases, with 14 bases between them. This CDR3 region has 13 residues. CDR3 nucleotide sequence: TGTGCCAGCAGTTCGACCCCGGAGAGGGGCTACACCTTC. Residues: CASSSTPERGYTF.

The J gene is TRBJ1-5, the V gene TRBV6-6; tentative D call: TRBD1 (5 bases). The CDR3 consists of 13 residues. From germline, CDR1 is MNHNY and CDR2 SVGAGI (reference sequence). Deletions cut 6 bases from V and 6 bases from J, with 12 bases between. This chain's CDR3 is CASSQGQGQPQHF. In nucleotides, the CDR3 is TGTGCCAGCAGCCAGGGCCAGGGTCAGCCCCAGCATTTT.

The chain has TRBV19 and TRBJ2-2; TRBD1 might be the D (6 bases). Trimming left V 8 bases short and J 3 bases short, with 13 bases between. CDR3 length: 14 residues. The germline V gene has CDR1 LNHDA and CDR2 SQIVND (reference sequence). CDR3 sequence (DNA): TGTGCCAGTCGGAGAGGGGGAGACACCGGGGAGCTGTTTTTT. It yields the protein CASRRGGDTGELFF.

The chain joins TRBV5-1 to TRBJ2-1; D is unclear. The germline V and J ends were trimmed by 0 bases and 8 bases, with 9 bases remaining between them. The germline gives CDR1 SGHRS, CDR2 YFSETQ. CDR3 length: 13 amino acids. The CDR3 region is CASSLGAGDEQFF. The CDR3 DNA reads as TGCGCCAGCAGCTTGGGGGCCGGCGATGAGCAGTTCTTC.

In this sample, this clone turned up a few times. The gene calls are TRBV7-9 and TRBJ1-2; possibly TRBD1 for D (5 bases). V lost 1 base and J 4 bases, leaving 13 bases between the germline ends. CDR3 size: 15 residues. In germline, CDR1 is SEHNR, CDR2 FQNEAQ (reference sequence). The CDR3 loop is CASSLVGAAGYGYTF. CDR3 in DNA: TGTGCCAGCAGCTTAGTTGGGGCAGCGGGCTATGGCTACACCTTC.

This chain links TRBV5-1 with TRBJ1-4; 7 positions match TRBD1. The CDR3 length is 15 residues. CDR1 and CDR2 (germline): SGHRS, YFSETQ. V lost 3 bases, J lost 6 bases, and 8 bases stayed unmatched. The CDR3 spells CASSSATGWDEKLFF. As DNA, the CDR3 is TGCGCCAGCAGCTCCGCGACAGGGTGGGATGAAAAACTGTTTTTT.

The genes are TRBV5-1 and TRBJ1-1; D ambiguous. Per the germline V gene, CDR1 is SGHRS and CDR2 is YFSETQ. Deletions cut 4 bases from V and 1 base from J, with 11 bases between. The CDR3 runs 14 residues. CDR3 DNA sequence: TGCGCCAGCAGCCCGCCGGGGTCGAACACTGAAGCTTTCTTT. This translates into CASSPPGSNTEAFF.

This sequence joins TRBV5-1 and TRBJ2-7; D is perhaps TRBD1 (5 bases). Trimming left V 4 bases short and J 3 bases short, with 14 bases between. Per the germline V gene, CDR1 is SGHRS and CDR2 is YFSETQ. The length of the CDR3 is 14 residues. CDR3 amino acids: CASSPYRQGYEQYF. CDR3 DNA: TGCGCCAGCAGCCCCTACAGGCAGGGCTACGAGCAGTACTTC.

The chain couples TRBV4-1 to TRBJ1-1; possible D gene TRBD1, 6 bases. Germline assignment: CDR1 MGHRA and CDR2 YSYEKL. Trimming removed 5 bases from V and 1 base from J, with 11 bases in between. The CDR3 is 14 residues long. The chain's CDR3 is CASSSDRPNTEAFF. The CDR3 DNA reads as TGCGCCAGCAGCTCCGACAGGCCGAACACTGAAGCTTTCTTT.

This chain uses TRBV7-6 with TRBJ2-1; 11 positions match TRBD2. Germline CDR1 SGHVS, CDR2 FNYEAQ. The CDR3 loop spans 14 amino acids. Losses at the gene ends were 7 bases for V and 9 bases for J; bases not matched to a gene: 8. The DNA for the CDR3 is TGTGCCAGCACCTTCGGGCTAGCGGGGGGTGAGCAGTTCTTC. Protein product: CASTFGLAGGEQFF.

V gene TRBV19 combines with J gene TRBJ1-4; D not resolved. V shed 3 bases and J shed 7 bases, with 12 bases lying between them. Germline values: CDR1 LNHDA, CDR2 SQIVND (reference sequence). This CDR3 is 14 amino acids long. The CDR3 DNA follows: TGTGCCAGTAGTATCCAGGTGGCAAGTGAAAAACTGTTTTTT. It yields the protein CASSIQVASEKLFF.

The chain combines TRBV5-1 with TRBJ2-2; D is perhaps TRBD1 (5 bases). This CDR3 has 15 residues. Germline-derived CDR1 and CDR2 are SGHRS and YFSETQ. Trimming took 0 bases from V and 5 from J, leaving 11 bases between them. CDR3 region: CASSLDPAGTGELFF. The CDR3 DNA reads TGCGCCAGCAGCTTGGATCCAGCAGGGACCGGGGAGCTGTTTTTT.

This sequence joins TRBV3-1 (or the pseudogene TRBV3-2) and TRBJ1-6; possible D gene TRBD1, 5 bases. The CDR3 length is 16 residues. The germline gives CDR1 LGHDT, CDR2 YNNKEL (reference sequence). Trimming cost V 4 bases and J 1 base, with 11 bases left between them. CDR3 DNA sequence: TGTGCCAGCAGCCCGGCAGGGAGGTCCTATAATTCACCCCTCCACTTT. Its translation is CASSPAGRSYNSPLHF.

The genes are TRBV19 and TRBJ2-7, with a tentative D call TRBD2 (5 bases). CDR1 and CDR2 (germline): LNHDA, SQIVND (reference sequence). The V gene lost 4 bases and the J gene lost 0 bases, with 10 bases spanning the gap. The CDR3 length is 14 residues. The DNA for the CDR3 is TGTGCCAGTAGTAGTGTCGGAGGCTCCTACGAGCAGTACTTC. Its protein product is CASSSVGGSYEQYF.

The CDR3: CASSYSWTGVWYGYTF. CDR3 nucleotide sequence: TGTGCCAGCAGTTATTCGTGGACAGGGGTTTGGTATGGCTACACCTTC. The rearrangement links TRBV6-9 to TRBJ1-2; 9 bases agree with TRBD1. CDR3 length: 16 residues. Germline values: CDR1 MNHGY, CDR2 SVAAGI. Germline trimming cut 0 bases from V and 5 bases from J; bases unmatched to any gene: 7.

The J gene is TRBJ2-7, the V gene TRBV7-9; 9 bases agree with TRBD2. V lost 10 bases, J lost 3 bases, and 1 base stayed unmatched. Germline V gene sequence: CDR1 SEHNR, CDR2 FQNEAQ (reference sequence). This CDR3 comprises 11 residues. This chain's CDR3 is CAISGGYEQYF. Written as DNA, the CDR3 is TGTGCCATTAGCGGGGGCTACGAGCAGTACTTC.

This clone occurred once. The chain employs TRBV6-5 and TRBJ1-1; D is ambiguous. The CDR3 sequence is 11 residues long. Germline V gene data show CDR1 as MNHEY and CDR2 as SVGAGI. V gave up 4 bases and J gave up 8 bases, with 8 bases separating them. Here the CDR3 reads CASSLWREAFF. CDR3 in DNA: TGTGCCAGCAGTTTATGGAGGGAAGCTTTCTTT.

The CDR3 loop reads CSAEAGFPGQQYGYTF. Written as DNA, the CDR3 is TGCAGCGCGGAGGCTGGTTTTCCGGGACAGCAATATGGCTACACCTTC. This chain uses TRBV29-1 with TRBJ1-2, with TRBD1 identical over 7 bases. J lost 5 bases, V lost 7 bases, and 19 bases had no gene match. Per germline, CDR1 SQVTM and CDR2 ANQGSEA. The CDR3 runs 16 residues.

This clone was observed a handful of times. V is TRBV19 and J is TRBJ1-4, with TRBD1 identical over 7 bases. The V gene end was trimmed by 4 bases and the J gene end by 5 bases; junction bases not matched to a gene: 7. Germline V lookup: CDR1 LNHDA, CDR2 SQIVND (reference sequence). CDR3 length equals 15 residues. CDR3 DNA: TGTGCCAGTAGTACGGACAGGCCAAGAAATGAAAAACTGTTTTTT. Amino acids: CASSTDRPRNEKLFF.

This clone was seen ten or more times. The gene calls are TRBV25-1 and TRBJ2-2; 7 bases are shared with TRBD1. CDR1 is MGHDK, CDR2 SYGVNS, per germline. Trimming at V came to 2 bases and at J to 1 base, leaving 4 bases not matched to a gene. The CDR3 extends over 16 amino acids. As DNA, the CDR3 is TGTGCCAGCAGTGAAAGACAGGGAAAGAACACCGGGGAGCTGTTTTTT. Translated: CASSERQGKNTGELFF.

CDR3 amino acids: CASSLGQAAFF. CDR3 DNA sequence: TGTGCCAGCAGCCTGGGACAGGCGGCTTTCTTT. The rearrangement links TRBV6-5 to TRBJ1-1; 8 bases are shared with TRBD1. This CDR3 contains 11 residues. J was trimmed by 11 bases and V by 6 bases; bases with no gene match: 5. From germline, CDR1 is MNHEY and CDR2 SVGAGI.

The chain uses TRBV5-6 and TRBJ2-5, with 8 bases matching TRBD2. Trimming took 2 bases from V and 1 from J; bases not matched to a gene: 7. The CDR3 sequence is 16 residues long. Germline CDR1 is SGHDT and CDR2 is YYEEEE. The CDR3 nucleotides read TGTGCCAGCAGCTTCTTGCTAGCGGGTGTCCAAGAGACCCAGTACTTC. Its protein is CASSFLLAGVQETQYF. Full variable domain (missing parts from reference TRBV5-6 and TRBJ2-5): DAGVTQSPTHLIKTRGQQVTLRCSPKSGHDTVSWYQQALGQGPQFIFQYYEEEERQRGNFPDRFSGHQFPNYSSELNVNALLLGDSALYLCASSFLLAGVQETQYFGPGTRLLVL.

The rearrangement links TRBV12-3 or TRBV12-4 to TRBJ1-2; 7 bases agree with TRBD1. The CDR3 contains 13 residues. The V segment lost 3 bases and the J segment 4 bases; nucleotides outside the gene matches: 2. CDR3 sequence: CASSFRGPYGYTF. The CDR3 DNA reads as TGTGCCAGCAGTTTTAGGGGGCCCTATGGCTACACCTTC.

This clone has just a few counts. The chain employs TRBV27 and TRBJ1-4; D is possibly TRBD1 (5 bases). Germline values: CDR1 MNHEY, CDR2 SMNVEV (reference sequence). The CDR3 has 14 residues. Trimming removed 5 bases from V and 12 bases from J, with 19 bases in between. The CDR3: CASSPRRRGMELFF. CDR3 DNA sequence: TGTGCCAGCAGTCCCCGTAGGAGGGGAATGGAACTGTTTTTT.